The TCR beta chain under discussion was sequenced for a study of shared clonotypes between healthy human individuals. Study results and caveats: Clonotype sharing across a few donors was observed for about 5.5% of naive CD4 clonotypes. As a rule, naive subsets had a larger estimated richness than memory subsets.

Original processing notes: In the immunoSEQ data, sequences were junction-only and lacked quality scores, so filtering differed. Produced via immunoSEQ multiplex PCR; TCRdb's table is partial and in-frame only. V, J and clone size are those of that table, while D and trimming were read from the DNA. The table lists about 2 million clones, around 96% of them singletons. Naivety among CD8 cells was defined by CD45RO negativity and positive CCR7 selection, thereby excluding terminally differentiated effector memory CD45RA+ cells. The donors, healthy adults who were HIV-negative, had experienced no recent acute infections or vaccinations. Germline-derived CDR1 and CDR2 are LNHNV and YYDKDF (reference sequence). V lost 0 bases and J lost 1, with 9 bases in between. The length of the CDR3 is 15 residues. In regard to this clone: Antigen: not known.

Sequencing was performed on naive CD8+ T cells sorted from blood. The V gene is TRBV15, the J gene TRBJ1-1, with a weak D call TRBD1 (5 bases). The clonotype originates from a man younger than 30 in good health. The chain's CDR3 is CATSRDSGPNTEAFF. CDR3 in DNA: TGTGCCACCAGCAGAGATTCAGGGCCGAACACTGAAGCTTTCTTT.